These T cell receptor beta chains were read from a single sample in a study of long-term antiretroviral therapy in people with HIV. The data were produced by immunoSEQ multiplex PCR, yet TCRdb's version contains in-frame clones alone and is incomplete. The data hold 20,000 to 25,000 clones, with roughly 80% observed a single time. The sequencing used unsorted PBMCs, collected 0.5 years before starting antiretroviral therapy. The receptors were sampled from a middle-aged man with HIV. CDR3s include the opening cysteine and the closing phenylalanine or tryptophan. The size field is filled for only some rows; it gives once, few, many or a size class.

V gene: TRBV19; J gene: TRBJ1-2; clone size: NA; CDR3 protein: CASSIVPSYGYTF
V gene: TRBV6-5; J gene: TRBJ2-2; clone size: NA; CDR3 protein: CASHLGTAITGELFF
V gene: TRBV29-1; J gene: TRBJ2-2; clone size: NA; CDR3 protein: CSVSSGTGNTGELFF
V gene: TRBV5-4; J gene: TRBJ2-3; clone size: NA; CDR3 protein: CASSTSQRGATDTQYF
V gene: TRBV7-2; J gene: TRBJ1-6; clone size: NA; CDR3 protein: CASSLGQGRRGWDSPLHF
V gene: TRBV2; J gene: TRBJ2-1; clone size: NA; CDR3 protein: CASSSSPVLAGVNEQFF
V gene: TRBV7-3; J gene: TRBJ2-7; clone size: NA; CDR3 protein: CASRDQRGSSEQYF
V gene: TRBV4-1; J gene: TRBJ2-7; clone size: NA; CDR3 protein: CASSQEAQGATGNYEQYF
V gene: TRBV5-5; J gene: TRBJ1-1; clone size: NA; CDR3 protein: CASSLTSGQGGTEAFF
V gene: TRBV4-3; J gene: TRBJ1-2; clone size: NA; CDR3 protein: CASSQERGLGGYTF
V gene: TRBV10-3; J gene: TRBJ2-1; clone size: NA; CDR3 protein: CATLGGGGNEQFF
V gene: TRBV29-1; J gene: TRBJ1-3; clone size: NA; CDR3 protein: CSALDLSGNTIYF
V gene: TRBV5-1; J gene: TRBJ2-1; clone size: NA; CDR3 protein: CASSLGGTGEQFF
V gene: TRBV6-5; J gene: TRBJ2-5; clone size: NA; CDR3 protein: CASSRTRQETQYF
V gene: TRBV15; J gene: TRBJ2-7; clone size: NA; CDR3 protein: CATSRAGDGDEQYF
V gene: TRBV27; J gene: TRBJ1-2; clone size: NA; CDR3 protein: CASSKGRWDYGYTF
V gene: TRBV29-1; J gene: TRBJ1-2; clone size: NA; CDR3 protein: CSVARGQGLGYTF
V gene: TRBV7-6; J gene: TRBJ2-1; clone size: NA; CDR3 protein: CASSPAAGGPYNEQFF
V gene: TRBV11-2; J gene: TRBJ2-2; clone size: NA; CDR3 protein: CASSLNRASTGELFF
V gene: TRBV28; J gene: TRBJ1-2; clone size: NA; CDR3 protein: CASSLRGYYTF
V gene: TRBV2; J gene: TRBJ2-1; clone size: NA; CDR3 protein: CASRAGLAPNEQFF
V gene: TRBV2; J gene: TRBJ2-7; clone size: NA; CDR3 protein: CASSSAGRVGYEQYF
V gene: TRBV30; J gene: TRBJ1-2; clone size: NA; CDR3 protein: CAWKEAGQGIYGYTF
V gene: TRBV7-9; J gene: TRBJ1-1; clone size: NA; CDR3 protein: CASSLAPEAFF
V gene: TRBV7-3; J gene: TRBJ1-1; clone size: NA; CDR3 protein: CASSLNKGAEAFF
V gene: TRBV12-5; J gene: TRBJ2-2; clone size: NA; CDR3 protein: CASGPSWTGITGELFF
V gene: TRBV7-2; J gene: TRBJ1-2; clone size: NA; CDR3 protein: CASSSSPPTNYGYTF
V gene: TRBV6-1; J gene: TRBJ1-5; clone size: NA; CDR3 protein: CASRGQGLDQPQHF
V gene: TRBV28; J gene: TRBJ2-3; clone size: NA; CDR3 protein: CASSQVADTQYF
V gene: TRBV7-3; J gene: TRBJ1-1; clone size: NA; CDR3 protein: CASSLTGRSEAFF
V gene: TRBV13; J gene: TRBJ1-1; clone size: NA; CDR3 protein: CASSLIRQGMSTEAFF
V gene: TRBV2; J gene: TRBJ2-7; clone size: NA; CDR3 protein: CASRETGQYYEQYF
V gene: TRBV2; J gene: TRBJ1-1; clone size: NA; CDR3 protein: CASSVSPGDTEAFF
V gene: TRBV19; J gene: TRBJ1-6; clone size: NA; CDR3 protein: CASSLGTDFYSYNSPLHF
V gene: TRBV28; J gene: TRBJ1-5; clone size: NA; CDR3 protein: CASSRSRGVSQPQHF
V gene: TRBV19; J gene: TRBJ1-4; clone size: NA; CDR3 protein: CASSISEKLFF
V gene: TRBV5-4; J gene: TRBJ1-1; clone size: NA; CDR3 protein: CASSTGQDRTEAFF
V gene: TRBV7-2; J gene: TRBJ2-5; clone size: NA; CDR3 protein: CASSLRRGNGVQETQYF
V gene: TRBV27; J gene: TRBJ1-1; clone size: NA; CDR3 protein: CASSLSNPNTEAFF
V gene: TRBV6-1; J gene: TRBJ1-1; clone size: NA; CDR3 protein: CASSEVLGLGSEAFF
V gene: TRBV29-1; J gene: TRBJ2-7; clone size: NA; CDR3 protein: CSVESGYEQYF
V gene: TRBV4-2; J gene: TRBJ1-1; clone size: NA; CDR3 protein: CASSQGVGTEAFF
V gene: TRBV28; J gene: TRBJ1-5; clone size: NA; CDR3 protein: CASSLEGGMGNQPQHF
V gene: TRBV28; J gene: TRBJ1-2; clone size: NA; CDR3 protein: CASSPGGKANYGYTF
V gene: TRBV7-2; J gene: TRBJ2-1; clone size: NA; CDR3 protein: CASSLRAGRYGEQFF
V gene: TRBV27; J gene: TRBJ1-1; clone size: NA; CDR3 protein: CASSLIDRINTEAFF
V gene: TRBV4-3; J gene: TRBJ1-2; clone size: few; CDR3 protein: CASSPGQGVVYGYTF
V gene: TRBV15; J gene: TRBJ2-7; clone size: NA; CDR3 protein: CATSRGSNYEQYF
V gene: TRBV28; J gene: TRBJ2-5; clone size: once; CDR3 protein: CASSPSRGSETQYF
V gene: TRBV20-1; J gene: TRBJ2-5; clone size: once; CDR3 protein: CSAPEETQYF
V gene: TRBV2; J gene: TRBJ1-2; clone size: once; CDR3 protein: CASTAPTGQRNYGYTF
V gene: TRBV5-4; J gene: TRBJ1-3; clone size: NA; CDR3 protein: CASSLAGASSGNTIYF